The clone carrying this T cell receptor beta chain appeared many times. The data were taken from a study of molecular identifiers for immune sequencing clone quantification. Bulk TCR libraries used previously described methods and listed TCR primers. TCRdb passed the PCR reads through MiXCR, listing each CDR3 protein once. The sample lists hundreds of thousands of distinct CDR3 sequences, roughly a fifth occurring once. The junction had 16 bases not matched to a gene; V was cut back by 7 bases and J by 3 bases. Germline CDR1 reads SEHNR; CDR2 reads FQNEAQ (reference sequence). The CDR3 spans 18 residues. The naive CD8 libraries originated from between about 17,000 and 1,000,000 sorted cells and drew on 10%, 30% or 50% RNA. Sorting recovered naive CD8 T cells on a CD8+CD4-CCR7+CD45RA+ profile.

The source material was naive CD8+ T cells from blood, with Jurkat cell RNA spiked in. Subset denoted: FACS-sorted CD8+CD4-CCR7+CD45RA+ naive T cells. This chain links TRBV7-9 with TRBJ2-2, with 8 bases that match TRBD1. The receptor's source is a human donor in good health. Some libraries in this study had Jurkat cell RNA spiked in. The CDR3 sequence is CASTNSILDRAYTGELFF. The CDR3, as DNA: TGTGCCAGCACAAACTCAATCCTGGACAGGGCGTACACCGGGGAGCTGTTTTTT.